This TCR beta chain comes out of a study of PD-1 blockade in classical Hodgkin lymphoma. Study information: Administration of nivolumab to patients was at 3 mg/kg intravenously every 2 weeks. Whole-study results and caveats: Why repertoires differed is undefined; disease activity or prior therapy possibly contributed. Lower baseline TCR diversity marked trial partial responders and progressors. Newly diagnosed patients reportedly trailed healthy donors in baseline TCR diversity.

Using immunoSEQ multiplex PCR, the repertoire was profiled, and TCRdb retains in-frame clones only, with some absent. The profile shows about 43,000 clones, roughly 78% of them singletons. Every one of the patients relapsed after autologous stem cell transplantation (brentuximab vedotin exposure was variable). Concerning this clone: Its antigen is not known.

The sequenced sample was peripheral blood mononuclear cells (PBMCs), obtained before the second cycle of nivolumab. The sequence was collected from a human donor with classical Hodgkin lymphoma.

The CDR3 region is CASSSPSDSGYTF. CDR3 in DNA: TGTGCCAGCAGCTCCCCCTCTGACAGTGGCTACACCTTC. This sequence joins TRBV7-9 and TRBJ1-2, with D possibly TRBD1 on 5 matching bases. Germline V gives CDR1 SEHNR, CDR2 FQNEAQ (reference sequence). Trimming removed 4 bases from V and 7 bases from J, with 13 bases in between. This CDR3 comprises 13 residues.